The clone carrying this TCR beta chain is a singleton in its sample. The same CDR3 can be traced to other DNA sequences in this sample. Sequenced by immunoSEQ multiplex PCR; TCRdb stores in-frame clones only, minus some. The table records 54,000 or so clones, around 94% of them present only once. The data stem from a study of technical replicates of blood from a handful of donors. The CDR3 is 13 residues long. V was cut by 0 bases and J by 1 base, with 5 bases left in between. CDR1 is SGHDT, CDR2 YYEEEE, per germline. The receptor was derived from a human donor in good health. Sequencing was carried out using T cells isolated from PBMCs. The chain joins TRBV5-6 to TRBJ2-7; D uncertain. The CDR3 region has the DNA TGTGCCAGCAGCTTGGGCAGTTCCTACGAGCAGTACTTC. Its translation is CASSLGSSYEQYF.